These 14 T cell receptor beta chains originate from one sample sequenced in a study of cytomegalovirus exposure and HLA in healthy donors. Clones were sequenced by immunoSEQ multiplex PCR, and TCRdb holds only the in-frame ones, with some missing. The repertoire holds 160,000 or so clones, with 86% as singletons. Sequencing was done on a sample of PBMCs. Source of these receptors: a young man in good health and CMV-seropositive.

This chain uses TRBV7-2 with TRBJ2-1, with 10 bases fitting TRBD2. The ends lost 5 bases at V and 3 bases at J; junction bases unmatched: 7. Germline V gene data show CDR1 as SGHTA and CDR2 as FQGNSA. This CDR3 has 16 residues. CDR3 coding DNA: TGTGCCAGCAGCGAAACTCTAGCGGGAGTCTACAATGAGCAGTTCTTC. The encoded protein is CASSETLAGVYNEQFF.

The CDR3 is CASIDLLSGNTIYF. CDR3 DNA: TGTGCCAGCATTGACCTCCTCTCTGGAAACACCATATATTTT. The rearrangement links TRBV2 to TRBJ1-3; D is ambiguous. There are 14 residues in the CDR3. The germline V gene has CDR1 SNHLY and CDR2 FYNNEI. The V end lost 7 bases, the J end lost 0 bases, and 10 bases lay between the germline ends.

The chain employs TRBV4-2 and TRBJ2-7; D unresolved. V gave up 5 bases and J gave up 5 bases, with 13 bases separating them. The CDR3 has 13 amino acids. Looked up from germline, CDR1 is LGHNA and CDR2 is YNFKEQ. Written as DNA, the CDR3 is TGTGCCAGCAGCATAACTCGAGGCCACGAGCAGTACTTC. This encodes CASSITRGHEQYF.

The CDR3 bases are TGCGCCAGCAGCCCCGGACTAGGGTACGAGCAGTACTTC. Protein sequence: CASSPGLGYEQYF. This chain links TRBV4-3 with TRBJ2-7, with 7 positions matching TRBD2. V lost 4 bases to trimming and J lost 4 bases; unmatched junction nucleotides: 4. Germline values: CDR1 LGHNA, CDR2 YSLEER. The CDR3 contains 13 residues.

The genes are TRBV7-2 and TRBJ2-4; 8 bases are a match to TRBD1. Germline V gene lookup returns CDR1 SGHTA and CDR2 FQGNSA. V lost 5 bases, J lost 14 bases, and 11 bases stayed unmatched. This CDR3 has 13 amino acids. The CDR3 sequence: CASSRNAQGAEYF. DNA for the CDR3: TGTGCCAGCAGCCGCAACGCCCAGGGGGCGGAGTACTTC.

The genes are TRBV13 and TRBJ2-1; TRBD1 agrees at 7 bases. Germline CDR1 and CDR2: PRHDT and FYEKMQ (reference sequence). CDR3 length equals 14 residues. V was pared by 4 bases and J by 5 bases, with 5 bases of the junction left unmatched. The CDR3 loop reads CASSWDSRDNEQFF. CDR3 bases: TGTGCCAGCAGCTGGGACAGCCGCGACAATGAGCAGTTCTTC.

The chain has TRBV5-1 and TRBJ2-3, with 8 bases identical to TRBD1. V lost 1 base to trimming and J lost 6 bases; unmatched junction nucleotides: 10. Germline V gene lookup returns CDR1 SGHRS and CDR2 YFSETQ. The CDR3 runs to 16 residues. Here the CDR3 DNA reads TGCGCCAGCAGCTTGACTCGGGACAGGTCGGGTGATACGCAGTATTTT. Amino acids: CASSLTRDRSGDTQYF.

This rearrangement joins TRBV6-5 to TRBJ1-6; possibly TRBD1 for D (5 bases). Looked up from germline, CDR1 is MNHEY and CDR2 is SVGAGI. The ends were cut back, 5 bases at V and 5 bases at J, with 10 bases in the middle. The CDR3 totals 14 residues. In nucleotides, the CDR3 is TGTGCCAGCAGTGGTTCCAGGGATAATTCACCCCTCCACTTT. The encoded protein is CASSGSRDNSPLHF.

The genes are TRBV2 and TRBJ1-5, with D tentatively TRBD1 (6 bases). This CDR3 contains 13 residues. V lost 4 bases to trimming and J lost 7 bases, with 11 bases between them. Germline V gene lookup returns CDR1 SNHLY and CDR2 FYNNEI. CDR3 DNA sequence: TGTGCCAGCAGTGGGGGGCCGAGGCAGCCCCAGCATTTT. Translation: CASSGGPRQPQHF.

The chain has TRBV4-1 and TRBJ2-1; no clear D gene. Trimming took off 4 bases at V and 3 bases at J, with 10 bases between the two ends. The length of the CDR3 is 14 residues. Germline values: CDR1 MGHRA, CDR2 YSYEKL. This CDR3 is CASSPPWSYNEQFF. CDR3 nucleotides: TGCGCCAGCAGCCCCCCGTGGAGCTACAATGAGCAGTTCTTC.

The rearrangement links TRBV7-6 to TRBJ1-4; 9 bases are shared with TRBD1. The J segment lost 7 bases and the V segment lost 5 bases, leaving 5 bases of the junction unmatched. In germline, CDR1 is SGHVS, CDR2 FNYEAQ. The CDR3 is made up of 14 amino acids. The DNA of the CDR3 is TGTGCCAGCAGCCAGCCGGGACAGGGTGAAAAACTGTTTTTT. It specifies CASSQPGQGEKLFF.

The sample holds one count of this clone. V gene TRBV5-6 combines with J gene TRBJ2-7; 9 nucleotides align to TRBD1. The CDR3 is 16 amino acids. Germline V gene sequence: CDR1 SGHDT, CDR2 YYEEEE. The ends lost 4 bases at V and 6 bases at J; junction bases unmatched: 14. The CDR3 loop reads CASSAMTGGFIVEQYF. In nucleotides, the CDR3 is TGTGCCAGCAGCGCCATGACAGGGGGATTTATTGTCGAGCAGTACTTC.

A note on this clone: Germline is not matched at one junction end, which may reflect a read error. For the CDR3, the DNA is TGTGCTAGCAGCTTAGCGGTTGGGGCCCAAGAGACCCAGTACTTC. Protein sequence: CASSLAVGAQETQYF. This chain joins TRBV7-7 and TRBJ2-5; TRBD2 is a possible D gene (6 bases). Germline V gives CDR1 SSHAT, CDR2 FNYEAQ (reference sequence). This CDR3 is built from 15 residues.

The chain couples TRBV14 to TRBJ1-1; 7 bases line up with TRBD1. The CDR3 is 13 residues long. Germline V gives CDR1 SGHDN, CDR2 FVKESK. V shed 4 bases, J shed 7 bases, and the junction held 6 bases outside the gene matches. The CDR3 reads CASSPIRQGEAFF. The DNA of the CDR3 is TGTGCCAGCAGCCCCATTCGACAGGGTGAAGCTTTCTTT.